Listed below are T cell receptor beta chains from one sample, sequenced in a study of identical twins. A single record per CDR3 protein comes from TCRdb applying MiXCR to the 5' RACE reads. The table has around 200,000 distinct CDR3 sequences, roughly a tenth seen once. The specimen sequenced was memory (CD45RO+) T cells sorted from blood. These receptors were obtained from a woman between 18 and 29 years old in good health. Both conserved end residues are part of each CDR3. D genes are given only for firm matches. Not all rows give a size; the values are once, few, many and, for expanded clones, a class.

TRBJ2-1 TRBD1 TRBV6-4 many TGTGCCAGCAGTGTCGGGACAGGGGGTTACAATGAGCAGTTCTTC CASSVGTGGYNEQFF
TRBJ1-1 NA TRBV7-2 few TGTGCCAGCTCGGGTGGGGTCGCTGAAGCTTTCTTT CASSGGVAEAFF
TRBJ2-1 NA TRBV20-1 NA TGCAGTGCTAGTCCAACCGGTGAGCAGTTCTTC CSASPTGEQFF
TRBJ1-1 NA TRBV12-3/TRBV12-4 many TGTGCCAGCAGGCGCACACAGAACACTGAAGCTTTCTTT CASRRTQNTEAFF
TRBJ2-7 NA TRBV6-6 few TGTGCCAGCAGGGCTGACAGACTCTACGAGCAGTACTTC CASRADRLYEQYF
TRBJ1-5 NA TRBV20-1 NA TGCAGTGCTCCCGCGACGGGAGCAGGCAATCAGCCCCAGCATTTT CSAPATGAGNQPQHF
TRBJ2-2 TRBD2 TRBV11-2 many TGTGCCAGCAGCACTACTAGCGGGAGGGCCCGTGGCACCGGGGAGCTGTTTTTT CASSTTSGRARGTGELFF
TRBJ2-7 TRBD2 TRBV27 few TGTGCCACCGCTCGGGAGGTGTGGGGCGAGCAGTACTTC CATAREVWGEQYF
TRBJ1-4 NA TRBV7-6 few TGTGCCAGCAGCTTATCGTACCAGGGTAGTGAAAAACTGTTTTTT CASSLSYQGSEKLFF
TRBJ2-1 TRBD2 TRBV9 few TGTGCCAGCAGCCCAGACGCTCTAACTAGCGCTGAGCAGTTCTTC CASSPDALTSAEQFF
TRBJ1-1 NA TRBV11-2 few TGTGCCAGCAGACTTTACAGGGTGCGGGACACTGAAGCTTTCTTT CASRLYRVRDTEAFF
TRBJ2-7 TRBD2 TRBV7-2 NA TGTGCCAGCACCTCAGCTAGCGGGAGGGCCCACGAGCAGTACTTC CASTSASGRAHEQYF
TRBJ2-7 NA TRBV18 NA TGTGCCAGCTCACCGGCTGACCTCTACGAGCAGTACTTC CASSPADLYEQYF
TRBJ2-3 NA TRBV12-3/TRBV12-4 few TGTGCCAGCAGTTCAACGAGGGCAGATACGCAGTATTTT CASSSTRADTQYF
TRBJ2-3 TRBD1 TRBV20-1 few TGCAGTGCTGGGGCACGGGACAGGGTTTGGGGTACGCAGTATTTT CSAGARDRVWGTQYF
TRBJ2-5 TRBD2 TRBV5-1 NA TGCGCCAGCAGCTTCGGGACTAGCGAAGAGACCCAGTACTTC CASSFGTSEETQYF
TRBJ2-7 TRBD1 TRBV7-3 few TGTGCCAGCAGCTTAATTAAAGGGACAGACTACGAGCAGTACTTC CASSLIKGTDYEQYF
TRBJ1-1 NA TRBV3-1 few TGTGCCAGCAGCCAAGAGTCGGGGTGGGTCACTGAAGCTTTCTTT CASSQESGWVTEAFF
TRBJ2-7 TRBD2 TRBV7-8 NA TGTGCCAGCAGCCCTACGAGCGGGAGAGTCTACGAGCAGTACTTC CASSPTSGRVYEQYF
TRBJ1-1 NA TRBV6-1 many TGTGCCAGCAGTGAAGAGGGACACACTGAAGCTTTCTTT CASSEEGHTEAFF
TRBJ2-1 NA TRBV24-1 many TGTGCCACCAGTGATGCCCGGAATGAGCAGTTCTTC CATSDARNEQFF
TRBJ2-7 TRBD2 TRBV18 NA TGTGCCAGCTCGCCGGGAGCTAGCGGATTAGGCTCCTACGAGCAGTACTTC CASSPGASGLGSYEQYF
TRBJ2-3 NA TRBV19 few TGTGCCAGTAGTAACAGTCGGAGTACCGATACGCAGTATTTT CASSNSRSTDTQYF
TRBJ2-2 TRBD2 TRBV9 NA TGTGCCAGCAGCGCCTTCCCTAGCGGGGGGCGGCCCGGGGAGCTGTTTTTT CASSAFPSGGRPGELFF
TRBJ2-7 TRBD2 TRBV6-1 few TGTGCCAGCAGTGAAGAAGAGACGGGAGGGAACGAGCAGTACTTC CASSEEETGGNEQYF
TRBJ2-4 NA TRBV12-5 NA TGTGCTAGTTCCACTCGAGGAAGGTACATTCAGTACTTC CASSTRGRYIQYF
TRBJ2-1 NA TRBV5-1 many TGCGCCAGCAGATCCCAGGGGAACTACAATGAGCAGTTCTTC CASRSQGNYNEQFF
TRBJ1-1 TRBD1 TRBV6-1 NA TGTGCCAGCGACCTACAGGGGCGATACACTGAAGCTTTCTTT CASDLQGRYTEAFF
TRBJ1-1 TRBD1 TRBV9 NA TGTGCCAGCAGCTCAGGGGGGGGGCTCGGCACTGAAGCTTTCTTT CASSSGGGLGTEAFF
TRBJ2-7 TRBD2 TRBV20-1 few TGCAGTGCTGGGGGGGTGACGGGTTACGAGCAGTACTTC CSAGGVTGYEQYF
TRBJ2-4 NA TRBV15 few TGTGCCACCAGCAGAGCTAGGGGGGTCAAGTACTTC CATSRARGVKYF
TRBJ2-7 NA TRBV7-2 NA TGTGCCAGCAGCTCCTCACAAATCCCCCACGAGCAGTACTTC CASSSSQIPHEQYF
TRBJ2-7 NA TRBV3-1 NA TGTGCCAGCAGCCAAGGGGTGGGAGCGCTAGCCCCTAGAGGCGAGCAGTACTTC CASSQGVGALAPRGEQYF
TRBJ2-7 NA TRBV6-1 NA TGTGCCAGCAGGGACGGGAGCTCCTACGAGCAGTACTTC CASRDGSSYEQYF
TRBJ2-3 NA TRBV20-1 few TGCAGTGCTAGAGTGGGAGGCGGGGATACGCAGTATTTT CSARVGGGDTQYF
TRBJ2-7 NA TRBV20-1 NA TGCAGTGCGACCCGGGACTTCTACGAGCAGTACTTC CSATRDFYEQYF
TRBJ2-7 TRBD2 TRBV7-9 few TGTGCCAGCAGTTTATATAGCGGGGGCCCAGGCGAGCAGTACTTC CASSLYSGGPGEQYF
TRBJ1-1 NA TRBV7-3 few TGTGCCAGCAGGGCCGGGGTTGACACTGAAGCTTTCTTT CASRAGVDTEAFF